This TCR beta chain was sequenced during a study of T cell repertoires in cytomegalovirus infection. Looking at the study overall: The public TCR beta signatures pointed to both CMV infection and matching HLA type.

TCRdb re-analysed the reads in MiXCR, keeping a single row per CDR3 protein. The sample includes about 320,000 distinct CDR3 sequences, over 7.5% of them seen just once. This clonotype was seen a few times. Antigen: not known. Trimming stripped 1 base from V and 9 bases from J, with 16 bases between. The CDR3 is 14 amino acids. Per germline, CDR1 MNHEY and CDR2 SMNVEV (reference sequence). Findings and caveats of the study: CMV-specific TCR beta clonotypes restricted by HLA-C were the ones dominating the ex vivo response.

The chain couples TRBV27 to TRBJ2-7, with a tentative D call TRBD2 (6 bases). The sequence was obtained from a human donor in good health (CMV status not recorded). Some clones in this sample may be carry-over from other donors' samples. Sequences were obtained from PBMCs. The CDR3 protein is CASSLFGAGTAQYF. The CDR3 nucleotides read TGTGCCAGCAGTTTATTCGGGGCAGGGACTGCGCAGTACTTC.